The rows below give T cell receptor beta chains drawn from one sample of a study of beta chain features in type 1 diabetes. TCRdb keeps only in-frame clones here, not all; method: immunoSEQ multiplex PCR. The sample lists some 410,000 clones, around 13% seen once, with around 0.039% in the top ten. The sequencing sample was made of naive CD4+ T cells from blood. Source of these receptors: a man aged 25-40 years in good health. CDR3s include the opening cysteine and the closing phenylalanine or tryptophan. The D gene is left open where the match is weak. A row's size may be missing; if present it is once, few, many or a size class.

few	TRBV30	NA	TRBJ1-1	TGTGCCTGGAGTGTGCCGAGAGGGAACACTGAGGCTTTCTTT	CAWSVPRGNTEAFF
few	TRBV5-1	NA	TRBJ1-2	TGCGCCACCTCCTTGACCGAAGGGGGTAACTATGGCTACACCTTC	CATSLTEGGNYGYTF
NA	TRBV2	NA	TRBJ2-1	TGTGCCAGCAGCGGGATTTCCTACAATGAGCAGTTCTTC	CASSGISYNEQFF
few	TRBV7-9	NA	TRBJ2-7	TGTGCCAGCGGCGAGCAGGCCCACGAGCAGTACTTC	CASGEQAHEQYF
few	TRBV9	NA	TRBJ2-2	TGTGCCAGCACCCCAGACAGAAAGAGAACCGGGGAGCTGTTTTTT	CASTPDRKRTGELFF
many	TRBV30	NA	TRBJ2-5	TGTGCCTGGAGTGCAAACCGCTTTGGCCAAGAGACCCAGTACTTC	CAWSANRFGQETQYF
few	TRBV4-3	TRBD2	TRBJ2-4	TGCGCCAGCAGCGGGGAGGGCCCGGGAAACATTCAGTACTTC	CASSGEGPGNIQYF
NA	TRBV15	TRBD2	TRBJ2-3	TGTGCCACCAGCAGGGGTCGGGTAGCGGGGAGGAGTACAGATACGCAGTATTTT	CATSRGRVAGRSTDTQYF
NA	TRBV27	NA	TRBJ2-1	TGTGCCAGCAGTTTTCCGCGGGGGCCCTATTTCTTC	CASSFPRGPYFF
NA	TRBV5-1	TRBD1	TRBJ2-3	TGCGCCAGCAGCCCAGGGGGCAATGGAGATACGCAGTATTTT	CASSPGGNGDTQYF
many	TRBV7-2	NA	TRBJ2-1	TGTGCCAGCAGCTCCCTTCATGAGCAGTTCTTC	CASSSLHEQFF
NA	TRBV7-9	NA	TRBJ1-1	TGTGCCAGCAGCTTACGGGGAAACACTGAAGCTTTCTTT	CASSLRGNTEAFF
NA	TRBV4-2	NA	TRBJ2-1	TGTGCCAGCAGCCCGACTAGGCACAATGAGCAGTTCTTC	CASSPTRHNEQFF
few	TRBV2	NA	TRBJ2-7	TGTGCCAGTAGGAGCTCCTACGAGCAGTACTTC	CASRSSYEQYF
few	TRBV5-1	TRBD2	TRBJ2-1	TGCGCCAGCAGCCTAACTAGCGGGGGTTTGAATGAGCAGTTCTTC	CASSLTSGGLNEQFF
NA	TRBV4-3	NA	TRBJ1-3	TGCGCCAGCAGAGGTGGAAACACCATATATTTT	CASRGGNTIYF
NA	TRBV30	NA	TRBJ1-5	TGTGCCTGGGCGGGTAGCAATCAGCCCCAGCATTTT	CAWAGSNQPQHF
NA	TRBV9	TRBD1	TRBJ2-2	TGTGCCAGCAGCGTTACAGGGGCGAACACCGGGGAGCTGTTTTTT	CASSVTGANTGELFF
few	TRBV7-9	NA	TRBJ2-1	TGTGCCAGCAGCTTTTGGGATATAGGTGAGCAGTTCTTC	CASSFWDIGEQFF
few	TRBV5-1	NA	TRBJ2-3	TGCGCCACCCAGCTGTCGGGGGACACAGATACGCAGTATTTT	CATQLSGDTDTQYF
few	TRBV6-1	NA	TRBJ2-7	TGTGCCAGCAGTCCCGGGACCGCGTACGAGCAGTACTTC	CASSPGTAYEQYF
few	TRBV4-3	NA	TRBJ1-2	TGCGCCAGCAGCCAAGATCTTATAGGCAGGGAGGGCGGCTACACCTTC	CASSQDLIGREGGYTF
few	TRBV7-2	NA	TRBJ2-4	TGTGCCAGCAGCATACAGGTTTCGGTAGTCGCCAAAAACATTCAGTACTTC	CASSIQVSVVAKNIQYF
NA	TRBV7-9	TRBD1	TRBJ1-1	TGTGCCAGCAGCTTAGCCCCCGACAGGGCGAGGACTGAAGCTTTCTTT	CASSLAPDRARTEAFF
few	TRBV4-3	NA	TRBJ1-1	TGCGCCAGCAGCCAAGGGGTATTCGCTGAAGCTTTCTTT	CASSQGVFAEAFF
few	TRBV29-1	NA	TRBJ1-1	TGCAGCGTTGAAAGGGGCCGGGGTGAAGCTTTCTTT	CSVERGRGEAFF
NA	TRBV5-1	NA	TRBJ2-7	TGCGCCAGCAGCTTGGAAGGGGGAGGCTACGAGCAGTACTTC	CASSLEGGGYEQYF
NA	TRBV10-3	NA	TRBJ1-1	TGTGCCATCAGTGAGTCCCAGACCCAGAACACTGAAGCTTTCTTT	CAISESQTQNTEAFF
NA	TRBV28	NA	TRBJ1-1	TGTGCCAGCAGTTCGGCGGAGGGGCGGAACACTGAAGCTTTCTTT	CASSSAEGRNTEAFF
few	TRBV7-2	NA	TRBJ2-3	TGTGCCAGCAGCTCCCCAATGGATACGCAGTATTTT	CASSSPMDTQYF
few	TRBV6-5	NA	TRBJ2-5	TGTGCCAGCAGTGCCAGCGGGCGGGAAGAGACCCAGTACTTC	CASSASGREETQYF
NA	TRBV5-4	NA	TRBJ2-1	TGTGCCAGCAGCGGGGATAGTGAGCAGTTCTTC	CASSGDSEQFF
few	TRBV25-1	NA	TRBJ1-1	TGTGCCAGCAGTGAAATCAGTAACACTGAAGCTTTCTTT	CASSEISNTEAFF
NA	TRBV9	NA	TRBJ2-3	TGTGCCAGCAGCGTAACGCCTAGCACAGATACGCAGTATTTT	CASSVTPSTDTQYF
few	TRBV20-1	NA	TRBJ2-3	TGCAGTGCTGCTTTAGCAGATACGCAGTATTTT	CSAALADTQYF
NA	TRBV7-9	NA	TRBJ2-3	TGTGCCAGCAGCACGGGACTCGTGGGACAAGGTTACCGCACAGATACGCAGTATTTT	CASSTGLVGQGYRTDTQYF
NA	TRBV19	TRBD2	TRBJ2-3	TGTGCCAGTAGTTTAGCGGGGAGCACAGATACGCAGTATTTT	CASSLAGSTDTQYF
NA	TRBV6-6	NA	TRBJ2-7	TGTGCCAGCAGTAGCCGGGACACCTACGAGCAGTACTTC	CASSSRDTYEQYF
NA	TRBV5-4	TRBD2	TRBJ2-5	TGTGCCAGCAGACAGGACGGGGGGGAGACCCAGTACTTC	CASRQDGGETQYF
NA	TRBV4-1	TRBD2	TRBJ2-3	TGCGCCAGCAGCCAAGATTGGATAGCGGGGACTGCGGATACGCAGTATTTT	CASSQDWIAGTADTQYF
few	TRBV7-9	TRBD1	TRBJ2-3	TGTGCCGCGGAGACAGGGGGCACAGATACGCAGTATTTT	CAAETGGTDTQYF
NA	TRBV14	TRBD1	TRBJ1-1	TGTGCCAGCAGCTTACGGACAGGCCGGCGCACTGAAGCTTTCTTT	CASSLRTGRRTEAFF
few	TRBV6-1	NA	TRBJ2-5	TGTGCCACTTTACTAGTAGGTTTCCAAGAGACCCAGTACTTC	CATLLVGFQETQYF
few	TRBV7-2	NA	TRBJ2-4	TGTGCCAGCAGCCCGGCCCGCTCGGTCGGCTGGAAAAACATTCAGTACTTC	CASSPARSVGWKNIQYF